Listed here are 30 T cell receptor beta chains from one sample, sequenced in a study of control samples from healthy donors and cancer patients (dated by TCRdb to about 2020). Library construction relied on the immunoSEQ multiplex PCR assay. Drawn from immuneACCESS, this table holds only the in-frame rearrangements with V and J called that TCRdb kept. Clones are partly lost; checked studies trace under half to an unresolved V gene and leave the rest unexplained. The sample data list about 70,000 clones, and around 87% of these were observed just once. The top ten hold approximately 2.1% of the sample. The sequenced sample was PBMCs. Receptor source: a woman aged 50 to 60 with head and neck cancer.

Comments on this clone: Additional DNA sequences in this sample encode the identical CDR3. The chain joins TRBV18 to TRBJ2-5, with TRBD2 identical over 7 bases. CDR3 size: 14 residues. The junction had 4 bases not matched to a gene; V was cut back by 4 bases and J by 2 bases. From germline, CDR1 is KGHSH and CDR2 LQKENI. Here the CDR3 DNA reads TGTGCCAGCTCACAGACGGGGGGACAAGAGACCCAGTACTTC. It translates to CASSQTGGQETQYF.

CDR3 nucleotides: TGTGCCAGCAGTGAAACACTAGCGGGGGGCGGGGAGCTGTTTTTT. This translates into CASSETLAGGGELFF. This chain uses TRBV2 with TRBJ2-2, with 12 bases identical to TRBD2. The CDR3 contains 15 residues. Germline CDR1 is SNHLY and CDR2 is FYNNEI. Trimming cost V 2 bases and J 7 bases; bases outside gene matches: 2.

The rearrangement links TRBV2 to TRBJ1-4, with TRBD1 as a possible D gene (6 bases). Trimming took off 4 bases at V and 8 bases at J, with 11 bases between the two ends. The CDR3 is 13 residues long. CDR1 is SNHLY and CDR2 is FYNNEI in the germline V gene. CDR3 in amino acids: CASSVGRGEKLFF. DNA for the CDR3: TGTGCCAGCAGTGTAGGCAGGGGCGAAAAACTGTTTTTT.

The chain joins TRBV6-2 or TRBV6-3 to TRBJ2-1, with D maybe TRBD1 (7 bases). This CDR3 is 14 amino acids long. Trimming took 2 bases from V and 7 from J, leaving 12 bases between them. Per germline, CDR1 MNHEY and CDR2 SVGEGT. The CDR3 DNA reads as TGTGCCAGCAGTTACGGAGGGGGCTGGAATGAGCAGTTCTTC. Translated, it gives CASSYGGGWNEQFF.

This sequence joins TRBV3-1 (or the pseudogene TRBV3-2) and TRBJ1-6, with 7 positions matching TRBD1. This CDR3 spans 15 amino acids. Germline values: CDR1 LGHDT, CDR2 YNNKEL (reference sequence). Trimming at V came to 4 bases and at J to 10 bases, leaving 10 bases not matched to a gene. CDR3 sequence: CASSRGDSLFSPLHF. The CDR3 bases are TGTGCCAGCAGCCGAGGGGACAGCTTATTCTCACCCCTCCACTTT.

The V and J genes are TRBV28 and TRBJ1-1; D might be TRBD1 (6 bases). From germline, CDR1 is MDHEN and CDR2 SYDVKM. There are 17 residues in the CDR3. V was shortened by 2 bases and J by 5 bases, with 21 bases between the two germline ends. The CDR3 sequence: CASSLLTFSGVGTEAFF. CDR3 bases: TGTGCCAGCAGTTTACTAACGTTTTCAGGGGTGGGAACTGAAGCTTTCTTT.

This chain links TRBV6-1 with TRBJ1-5; D gene unclear. V was clipped by 0 bases and J by 5 bases, with 5 bases between them. The germline V gene has CDR1 MNHNS and CDR2 SASEGT. The CDR3 contains 13 residues. The CDR3 DNA reads as TGTGCCAGCAGTGAAGCCTTCGATCAGCCCCAGCATTTT. This gives the protein CASSEAFDQPQHF.

Only a few counts were recorded for this clone. This chain uses TRBV5-5 with TRBJ2-3; 9 bases align to TRBD1. In germline, CDR1 is SGHKS, CDR2 YYEKEE (reference sequence). CDR3 size: 15 residues. Trimming cost V 3 bases and J 3 bases; bases outside gene matches: 5. DNA of the CDR3: TGTGCCAGCAGCTCCGGGACAGGGAGGACAGATACGCAGTATTTT. It translates to CASSSGTGRTDTQYF.

The chain has TRBV7-9 and TRBJ1-5, with D possibly being TRBD1 (5 bases). CDR3 length equals 15 residues. Between the trimmed V and J ends, which lost 1 base and 5 bases, there was a span of 12 bases. CDR1 and CDR2 from the germline V gene are SEHNR and FQNEAQ (reference sequence). The CDR3, as DNA: TGTGCCAGCAGCTTAGACGGGACCCTCCATCAGCCCCAGCATTTT. This codes for CASSLDGTLHQPQHF.

This clone was seen a single time. V usage is TRBV18 and J usage is TRBJ2-2; maybe TRBD2 (7 bases). In germline, CDR1 is KGHSH, CDR2 LQKENI. This CDR3 comprises 17 residues. V was pared by 2 bases and J by 0 bases, with 13 bases between. The CDR3 sequence: CASSPAGATSNTGELFF. In nucleotides, the CDR3 is TGTGCCAGCTCACCAGCGGGGGCGACGTCGAACACCGGGGAGCTGTTTTTT.

V is TRBV24-1 and J is TRBJ1-2; D is perhaps TRBD1 (6 bases). Germline CDR1 reads KGHDR; CDR2 reads SFDVKD. The CDR3 has 17 residues. With 4 bases removed from V and 4 bases from J, the gap between germline ends came to 21 bases. The DNA for the CDR3 is TGTGCCACCAGTGACTCACGGCGTGGGGGCGAGGGCTATGGCTACACCTTC. Encoded protein: CATSDSRRGGEGYGYTF.

This chain links TRBV27 with TRBJ2-6, with TRBD2 identical over 9 bases. V dropped 4 bases and J dropped 0; count of bases not matched to a gene: 7. Germline V gene sequence: CDR1 MNHEY, CDR2 SMNVEV (reference sequence). CDR3 length equals 18 residues. CDR3 residues: CASSSWAGGSSGANVLTF. The CDR3 DNA follows: TGTGCCAGCAGTTCATGGGCGGGGGGGAGCTCTGGGGCCAACGTCCTGACTTTC.

V gene TRBV4-1 combines with J gene TRBJ2-3; the D gene is possibly TRBD1 (6 bases). Trimming removed 0 bases at V and 5 bases at J, with 18 bases between. Germline loops: CDR1 MGHRA, CDR2 YSYEKL. This CDR3 is built from 17 residues. In DNA form, the CDR3 reads TGCGCCAGCAGCCAAGATCCGGCAGGGGCGCAGGGAGATACGCAGTATTTT. Translating it yields CASSQDPAGAQGDTQYF.

The J gene is TRBJ2-7, the V gene TRBV7-9; D is possibly TRBD2 (6 bases). This CDR3 contains 14 residues. Germline loops: CDR1 SEHNR, CDR2 FQNEAQ (reference sequence). V lost 1 base, J lost 2 bases, and 9 bases lay in between. CDR3 sequence: CASSLGRVPYEQYF. DNA of the CDR3: TGTGCCAGCAGCTTAGGGAGGGTACCCTACGAGCAGTACTTC.

The chain recombines TRBV28 with TRBJ1-6, with 8 nucleotides matching TRBD1. This CDR3 comprises 14 residues. Losses at the gene ends were 5 bases for V and 11 bases for J; bases not matched to a gene: 8. Germline V gives CDR1 MDHEN, CDR2 SYDVKM. CDR3 sequence: CASSSYNRGAPLHF. The CDR3 coding sequence is TGTGCCAGCAGTAGTTACAACAGGGGGGCACCCCTCCACTTT.

The chain carries TRBV6-1 and TRBJ2-2; TRBD2 matches 16 bases. The length of the CDR3 is 16 residues. CDR1 MNHNS and CDR2 SASEGT come from the germline V gene. V lost 3 bases, J lost 12 bases, and 7 bases stayed unmatched. The CDR3 loop reads CASSEGLAGGWGKLFF. DNA of the CDR3: TGTGCCAGCAGTGAGGGACTAGCGGGGGGGTGGGGGAAGCTGTTTTTT.

This chain links TRBV3-1 (or the pseudogene TRBV3-2) with TRBJ1-6; D is perhaps TRBD1 (5 bases). The CDR3 is made up of 18 amino acids. Per germline, CDR1 LGHDT and CDR2 YNNKEL (reference sequence). Trimming pared 0 bases from V and 0 bases from J, leaving 12 bases between. The CDR3 sequence: CASSQDRIGHSYNSPLHF. The CDR3 nucleotides are TGTGCCAGCAGCCAAGATCGTATCGGACACTCCTATAATTCACCCCTCCACTTT.

The genes are TRBV5-1 and TRBJ1-1; 7 bases match TRBD1. This CDR3 region has 18 residues. J was trimmed by 0 bases and V by 2 bases; bases with no gene match: 13. The germline V gene encodes CDR1 SGHRS and CDR2 YFSETQ. The CDR3 region has the DNA TGCGCCAGCAGCTTACTCCCGACAGGGCGAATGGTGAACACTGAAGCTTTCTTT. Residues: CASSLLPTGRMVNTEAFF.

V gene TRBV15 combines with J gene TRBJ2-1; 16 positions match TRBD2. With 6 bases clipped from V and 6 bases from J, the junction kept 8 bases outside the gene matches. The CDR3 sequence is 17 residues long. In germline, CDR1 is LNHNV, CDR2 YYDKDF (reference sequence). The CDR3 spells CATRPTGLAGGRNEQFF. The DNA of the CDR3 is TGTGCCACCAGACCAACGGGACTAGCGGGGGGGCGCAATGAGCAGTTCTTC.

V usage is TRBV19 and J usage is TRBJ2-7; D is uncertain. The V gene lost 3 bases and the J gene lost 3 bases, with 6 bases spanning the gap. Germline lookup yields CDR1 LNHDA and CDR2 SQIVND (reference sequence). The CDR3 contains 12 residues. Here the CDR3 DNA reads TGTGCCAGTAGTATTCCGGGCTACGAGCAGTACTTC. It yields the protein CASSIPGYEQYF.

The rearrangement uses TRBV7-8 and TRBJ2-3, with D tentatively TRBD1 (5 bases). Germline V gene sequence: CDR1 SGHVS, CDR2 FQNEAQ. Trimming stripped 1 base from V and 6 bases from J, with 11 bases between. The CDR3 sequence is 14 residues long. The CDR3 region is CASSLEGLADTQYF. DNA of the CDR3: TGTGCCAGCAGCTTAGAGGGGTTGGCGGATACGCAGTATTTT.

The rearrangement uses TRBV28 and TRBJ1-5; D gene unclear. Trimming shortened V by 2 bases and J by 6 bases, and 8 bases separated the two germline ends. Germline loops: CDR1 MDHEN, CDR2 SYDVKM. The length of the CDR3 is 13 residues. CDR3 bases: TGTGCCAGCAGTTTACTGGGAGGTCAGCCCCAGCATTTT. Translating it yields CASSLLGGQPQHF. The whole variable domain, remainder taken from reference TRBV28 and TRBJ1-5, is DVKVTQSSRYLVKRTGEKVFLECVQDMDHENMFWYRQDPGLGLRLIYFSYDVKMKEKGDIPEGYSVSREKKERFSLILESASTNQTSMYLCASSLLGGQPQHFGDGTRLSIL.

The genes are TRBV6-2 or TRBV6-3 and TRBJ1-1; 11 nucleotides match TRBD1. From germline, CDR1 is MNHEY and CDR2 SVGEGT. Germline trimming cut 5 bases from V and 3 bases from J; bases unmatched to any gene: 5. This CDR3 is 15 amino acids long. The CDR3 sequence is CASSRTGGEYTEAFF. The CDR3 bases are TGTGCCAGCAGTAGGACAGGGGGCGAGTACACTGAAGCTTTCTTT.

This chain uses TRBV11-2 with TRBJ2-7; D gene uncertain. V was trimmed by 4 bases and J by 6 bases, leaving 13 bases between them. The CDR3 is 13 residues long. Germline values: CDR1 SGHAT, CDR2 FQNNGV. The CDR3, as DNA: TGTGCCAGCAGCTCAACCCGACGGGCCGAGCAGTACTTC. This encodes CASSSTRRAEQYF.

The genes are TRBV5-1 and TRBJ1-4, with D possibly being TRBD1 (6 bases). V was clipped by 3 bases and J by 6 bases, with 12 bases between them. CDR3 length: 14 amino acids. The V gene's germline CDR1 is SGHRS and CDR2 YFSETQ. The CDR3 DNA is TGCGCCAGCAGCTCAGGGGTGATCGATGAAAAACTGTTTTTT. As protein: CASSSGVIDEKLFF.

The V gene is TRBV29-1, the J gene TRBJ1-1; 8 bases agree with TRBD1. The CDR3 has 12 amino acids. The V gene's germline CDR1 is SQVTM and CDR2 ANQGSEA. After removal of 6 bases from V and 6 bases from J, the junction contained 6 bases not matched to a gene. CDR3 nucleotide sequence: TGCAGCGTGAGAGACAGGGGCGCTGAAGCTTTCTTT. It specifies CSVRDRGAEAFF.

This sequence joins TRBV15 and TRBJ1-2, with a possible D match to TRBD1 (5 bases). Germline-derived CDR1 and CDR2 are LNHNV and YYDKDF (reference sequence). V lost 1 base and J lost 4, with 10 bases in between. The CDR3 is 14 amino acids. CDR3 amino acids: CATSRVGTGYGYTF. DNA for the CDR3: TGTGCCACCAGCAGAGTTGGGACGGGCTATGGCTACACCTTC. Using reference TRBV15 and TRBJ1-2 for the parts outside the CDR3, the full variable domain is DAMVIQNPRYQVTQFGKPVTLSCSQTLNHNVMYWYQQKSSQAPKLLFHYYDKDFNNEADTPDNFQSRRPNTSFCFLDIRSPGLGDTAMYLCATSRVGTGYGYTFGSGTRLTVV.

The chain carries TRBV6-1 and TRBJ2-2; D might be TRBD1 (5 bases). V shed 3 bases and J shed 2 bases, with 7 bases lying between them. This CDR3 has 14 residues. Germline values: CDR1 MNHNS, CDR2 SASEGT. CDR3 DNA sequence: TGTGCCAGCAGTGACAGGGTCAACACCGGGGAGCTGTTTTTT. Translation: CASSDRVNTGELFF.

The chain is built from TRBV19 and TRBJ2-6; D gene ambiguous. CDR3 length: 16 residues. Trimming took off 7 bases at V and 0 bases at J, with 13 bases between the two ends. Germline CDR1 is LNHDA and CDR2 is SQIVND (reference sequence). CDR3 in amino acids: CASIKRVSSGANVLTF. DNA of the CDR3: TGTGCCAGTATAAAAAGGGTGTCCTCTGGGGCCAACGTCCTGACTTTC.

The genes are TRBV7-2 and TRBJ2-3; D is unclear. The CDR3 is made up of 15 amino acids. Trimming stripped 4 bases from V and 2 bases from J, with 13 bases between. In germline, CDR1 is SGHTA, CDR2 FQGNSA. CDR3 loop: CASSSLPPPTDTQYF. As DNA, the CDR3 is TGTGCCAGCAGCTCCTTACCGCCACCCACAGATACGCAGTATTTT.